The 31 T cell receptor beta chains reported below all come from one sample, sequenced in a study of T cells after yellow fever vaccination. Via MiXCR, TCRdb re-called the 5' RACE reads, giving one row per CDR3 protein. The sample carries nearly 550,000 distinct CDR3 sequences, less than 20% recorded once. The sample consisted of PBMCs, taken 15 days after the yellow fever booster vaccination. These receptors were obtained from a man aged 30 to 39 who received the YFV17D yellow fever vaccine.

V is TRBV29-1 and J is TRBJ2-3, with D perhaps given as TRBD1 or TRBD2 (5 bases each). The length of the CDR3 is 14 residues. Germline V gives CDR1 SQVTM, CDR2 ANQGSEA. V was cut by 2 bases and J by 0 bases, with 9 bases left in between. CDR3 sequence reads: CSVERGDSTDTQYF. The CDR3 DNA is TGCAGCGTTGAACGTGGGGACAGCACAGATACGCAGTATTTT.

The J gene is TRBJ1-1, the V gene TRBV10-3; D remains unclear. This CDR3 has 15 residues. CDR1 is ENHRY, CDR2 SYGVKD, per germline. Trimming took off 2 bases at V and 0 bases at J, with 10 bases between the two ends. The chain's CDR3 is CAISERLGLNTEAFF. The CDR3, as DNA: TGTGCCATCAGTGAGAGGTTGGGGTTGAACACTGAAGCTTTCTTT.

This clonotype was seen repeatedly, ten times or more. V is TRBV20-1 and J is TRBJ1-2; D is uncertain. Per the germline V gene, CDR1 is DFQATT and CDR2 is SNEGSKA (reference sequence). The CDR3 sequence is 11 residues long. V dropped 5 bases and J dropped 1 base, with 5 bases sitting between them. CDR3 sequence reads: CSAYNNYGYTF. The CDR3 DNA follows: TGCAGTGCTTACAATAACTATGGCTACACCTTC.

V and J are TRBV12-3 or TRBV12-4 and TRBJ1-4; tentatively, D is TRBD1 (5 bases). Trimming stripped 5 bases from V and 6 bases from J, with 16 bases between. The CDR3 runs 15 residues. DNA for the CDR3: TGTGCCAGCAGTGCCGGACGAGGGGTAGATGAAAAACTGTTTTTT. Its protein is CASSAGRGVDEKLFF.

This clonotype was observed a handful of times. The rearrangement joins TRBV20-1 to TRBJ2-3, with a tentative D call TRBD1 (5 bases). The ends were cut back, 6 bases at V and 5 bases at J, with 9 bases in the middle. This CDR3 has 11 residues. Germline CDR1 is DFQATT and CDR2 is SNEGSKA (reference sequence). The CDR3 coding sequence is TGCAGTGCCGGCAGGGTAGATACGCAGTATTTT. Residues: CSAGRVDTQYF.

In this sample, this clonotype turned up a few times. The chain employs TRBV9 and TRBJ2-6; D call uncertain. The CDR3 length is 19 residues. The germline CDR1 and CDR2 sequences are SGDLS and YYNGEE. V lost 4 bases, J lost 0 bases, and 20 bases lay in between. CDR3 in amino acids: CASSPNESGFSSGANVLTF. CDR3 DNA: TGTGCCAGCAGCCCAAACGAATCCGGTTTCAGCTCTGGGGCCAACGTCCTGACTTTC.

This clonotype was detected only a few times. DNA of the CDR3: TGTGCCAGCAGTTTTGAGGCGGGAGCGAGCTACGAGCAGTACTTC. Its translation is CASSFEAGASYEQYF. This chain uses TRBV12-3 or TRBV12-4 with TRBJ2-7; 7 nucleotides match TRBD2. J gave up 3 bases and V 3 bases, and 8 bases lay outside the gene matches. The CDR3 covers 15 residues.

This clonotype was detected only a few times. This sequence joins TRBV24-1 and TRBJ2-5; tentatively, D is TRBD2 (6 bases). V was pared by 4 bases and J by 1 base, with 12 bases between. Per the germline V gene, CDR1 is KGHDR and CDR2 is SFDVKD. This CDR3 is built from 15 residues. The CDR3 here is CATSEAGRFQETQYF. CDR3 in DNA: TGTGCCACCAGTGAGGCGGGACGCTTCCAAGAGACCCAGTACTTC.

The chain combines TRBV28 with TRBJ2-7; 9 nucleotides match TRBD2. V was pared by 9 bases and J by 1 base, with 7 bases of the junction left unmatched. The CDR3 loop spans 14 amino acids. Per germline, CDR1 MDHEN and CDR2 SYDVKM. The CDR3 spells CASISGSQSYEQYF. The CDR3 DNA follows: TGTGCCAGTATTAGCGGGAGTCAGTCCTACGAGCAGTACTTC.

This clonotype has just a few counts. The chain links TRBV29-1 to TRBJ2-7; no firm D call. Germline lookup yields CDR1 SQVTM and CDR2 ANQGSEA. V dropped 7 bases and J dropped 3 bases, with 13 bases sitting between them. This CDR3 region has 12 residues. The CDR3 nucleotides read TGCAGCGGATTAAGCGCGGACTACGAGCAGTACTTC. It specifies CSGLSADYEQYF.

This clonotype occurred many times. The chain has TRBV20-1 and TRBJ2-5; D is ambiguous. The CDR3 has 12 amino acids. Deletions cut 5 bases from V and 2 bases from J, with 9 bases between. CDR1 is DFQATT, CDR2 SNEGSKA, per germline (reference sequence). CDR3 region: CSAWPSQETQYF. DNA of the CDR3: TGCAGTGCTTGGCCCTCACAAGAGACCCAGTACTTC.

This chain connects TRBV24-1 to TRBJ2-1; D may be TRBD1 (6 bases). Germline assignment: CDR1 KGHDR and CDR2 SFDVKD. Between the trimmed V and J ends, which lost 4 bases and 12 bases, there was a span of 12 bases. This CDR3 has 12 amino acids. The CDR3: CATSEMGRGQFF. CDR3 DNA sequence: TGTGCCACCAGTGAAATGGGCAGGGGGCAGTTCTTC.

In this sample, this clonotype turned up a few times. The chain has TRBV4-1 and TRBJ2-7, with TRBD1 matching over 10 bases. In germline, CDR1 is MGHRA, CDR2 YSYEKL. The CDR3 consists of 14 residues. V was pared by 3 bases and J by 5 bases, with 4 bases of the junction left unmatched. The CDR3 here is CASSQGGTGDEQYF. CDR3 coding DNA: TGCGCCAGCAGCCAGGGGGGGACAGGGGACGAGCAGTACTTC.

This clonotype was picked up a small number of times. The chain couples TRBV7-2 to TRBJ2-3; 8 bases match TRBD2. Germline V gene sequence: CDR1 SGHTA, CDR2 FQGNSA. This CDR3 comprises 16 residues. V dropped 1 base and J dropped 0; count of bases not matched to a gene: 3. CDR3 DNA: TGTGCCAGCAGCTTAGTCGCGGGAGGCAGCACAGATACGCAGTATTTT. It yields the protein CASSLVAGGSTDTQYF.

This clonotype was seen only a few times. This chain uses TRBV29-1 with TRBJ2-5, with 8 bases fitting TRBD1. The V segment lost 5 bases and the J segment 5 bases; nucleotides outside the gene matches: 4. This CDR3 has 12 amino acids. The germline gives CDR1 SQVTM, CDR2 ANQGSEA. The CDR3 nucleotides read TGCAGCGTTTTCAGGGGGCCGGAGACCCAGTACTTC. Translating it yields CSVFRGPETQYF.

The rearrangement links TRBV14 to TRBJ2-1; a possible D gene is TRBD1 (5 bases). With 6 bases removed from V and 10 bases from J, the gap between germline ends came to 10 bases. CDR1 is SGHDN and CDR2 is FVKESK in the germline V gene. CDR3 size: 11 residues. As DNA, the CDR3 is TGTGCCAGCAGTCGAAACAGGGAGCAGTTCTTC. It codes for CASSRNREQFF.

This chain joins TRBV21-1 and TRBJ2-6. TRBV21-1 is annotated as a pseudogene. There are 15 residues in the CDR3. In DNA, the CDR3 is TGTGCCAGCAGAGGTGAGAGCTCTGGGGCCAACGTCCTGACTTTC. This gives the protein CASRGESSGANVLTF.

The J gene is TRBJ2-7, the V gene TRBV5-1; TRBD2 agrees at 9 bases. Looked up from germline, CDR1 is SGHRS and CDR2 is YFSETQ. The ends lost 7 bases at V and 2 bases at J; junction bases unmatched: 10. CDR3 size: 15 residues. The CDR3 nucleotides are TGCGCCAGCTCCAGCCTAGCGGGAAATACCTACGAGCAGTACTTC. Protein: CASSSLAGNTYEQYF.

The chain joins TRBV7-2 to TRBJ2-7; no clear D. CDR3 length: 11 amino acids. The germline V and J ends were trimmed by 8 bases and 3 bases, with 8 bases remaining between them. Germline values: CDR1 SGHTA, CDR2 FQGNSA. The CDR3 is CASGKFYEQYF. CDR3 nucleotides: TGTGCCAGCGGGAAGTTCTACGAGCAGTACTTC.

The chain carries TRBV2 and TRBJ2-7; perhaps TRBD2 as D (6 bases). V was clipped by 8 bases and J by 7 bases, with 18 bases between them. Germline values: CDR1 SNHLY, CDR2 FYNNEI. This CDR3 comprises 13 residues. In nucleotides, the CDR3 is TGTGCCAGCGGGGGTTGGGAGGCAGGGGAGCAGTACTTC. Protein product: CASGGWEAGEQYF.

The chain couples TRBV28 to TRBJ2-3, with D uncertain. The germline V gene has CDR1 MDHEN and CDR2 SYDVKM. V dropped 2 bases and J dropped 7 bases, with 16 bases sitting between them. The CDR3 spans 15 residues. CDR3 sequence: CASSLVGLEGNTQYF. In DNA, the CDR3 is TGTGCCAGCAGTTTAGTTGGGCTAGAAGGGAATACGCAGTATTTT.

This clonotype was counted only a few times. J is TRBJ1-2 and V is TRBV5-1; the D is unclear. Germline values: CDR1 SGHRS, CDR2 YFSETQ. V was pared by 3 bases and J by 5 bases, with 14 bases between. This CDR3 contains 14 residues. CDR3 sequence reads: CASSSDGKPYGYTF. CDR3 coding DNA: TGCGCCAGCAGCTCCGACGGGAAGCCATATGGCTACACCTTC. The full variable domain, rest sourced from reference TRBV5-1 and TRBJ1-2, is KAGVTQTPRYLIKTRGQQVTLSCSPISGHRSVSWYQQTPGQGLQFLFEYFSETQRNKGNFPGRFSGRQFSNSRSEMNVSTLELGDSALYLCASSSDGKPYGYTFGSGTRLTVV.

This clonotype was counted only a few times. This chain uses TRBV6-4 with TRBJ1-2; the D gene is possibly TRBD1 (6 bases). The CDR3 is 14 amino acids. The V and J ends lost 6 bases and 7 bases respectively, with 18 bases between them. The germline V gene encodes CDR1 MRHNA and CDR2 SNTAGT. CDR3 nucleotides: TGTGCCAGCAGCCCAACAGGGACCGGGGGTGGCTACACCTTC. Protein: CASSPTGTGGGYTF.

This clonotype was seen just once. The chain has TRBV25-1 and TRBJ1-3; 8 nucleotides align to TRBD1. This CDR3 contains 16 residues. Trimming took 3 bases from V and 0 from J; bases not matched to a gene: 4. Germline V gene lookup returns CDR1 MGHDK and CDR2 SYGVNS. The DNA for the CDR3 is TGTGCCAGCAGTGATTGGACAGGGAGCTCTGGAAACACCATATATTTT. Translation gives CASSDWTGSSGNTIYF.

This rearrangement joins TRBV6-1 to TRBJ2-5, with 11 bases aligning to TRBD1. The CDR3 runs to 14 residues. The V segment lost 6 bases and the J segment 2 bases; nucleotides outside the gene matches: 2. The V gene's germline CDR1 is MNHNS and CDR2 SASEGT. For the CDR3, the DNA is TGTGCCAGCAGCGGGACAGGGGGTCAAGAGACCCAGTACTTC. As protein: CASSGTGGQETQYF.

V usage is TRBV7-9 and J usage is TRBJ1-4; 9 positions agree with TRBD1. Trimming at V came to 4 bases and at J to 8 bases, leaving 8 bases not matched to a gene. This CDR3 region has 15 residues. Germline CDR1 is SEHNR and CDR2 is FQNEAQ (reference sequence). The CDR3 here is CASSSTRQGVEKLFF. CDR3 nucleotides: TGTGCCAGCAGCTCAACCCGACAGGGGGTCGAAAAACTGTTTTTT.

This clonotype has more than one count but fewer than ten. The rearrangement joins TRBV14 to TRBJ2-7; 9 bases fit TRBD1. The CDR3 contains 14 residues. V lost 4 bases and J lost 5; bases outside the gene matches: 6. CDR1 and CDR2 from the germline V gene are SGHDN and FVKESK. CDR3 DNA: TGTGCCAGCAGCCGCACCTGGACAGGGGACGAGCAGTACTTC. Protein: CASSRTWTGDEQYF. The full variable domain, completed using reference TRBV14 and TRBJ2-7, is EAGVTQFPSHSVIEKGQTVTLRCDPISGHDNLYWYRRVMGKEIKFLLHFVKESKQDESGMPNNRFLAERTGGTYSTLKVQPAELEDSGVYFCASSRTWTGDEQYFGPGTRLTVT.

In nucleotides, the CDR3 is TGCAGTGCTAAGGACAGGGGATCGTATGGCTACACCTTC. Translating it yields CSAKDRGSYGYTF. The chain employs TRBV20-1 and TRBJ1-2; TRBD1 matches at 9 bases. The V and J ends lost 4 bases and 5 bases, in that order; junction bases with no gene match: 5. The CDR3 extends over 13 amino acids. Germline V gives CDR1 DFQATT, CDR2 SNEGSKA (reference sequence).

The chain is built from TRBV9 and TRBJ2-3; D is undetermined. Germline loops: CDR1 SGDLS, CDR2 YYNGEE. The length of the CDR3 is 14 residues. V was trimmed by 0 bases and J by 6 bases, leaving 11 bases between them. CDR3 loop: CASSVGSAGDTQYF. The CDR3 DNA sequence: TGTGCCAGCAGCGTAGGCAGTGCAGGTGATACGCAGTATTTT.

With regard to this clonotype: An end of the junction differs from the germline gene, which may be a read error. The chain has TRBV5-1 and TRBJ2-2; 7 positions match TRBD2. This CDR3 is 15 amino acids long. Germline CDR1 reads SGHRS; CDR2 reads YFSETQ. The CDR3 bases are TGCGCCAGCAGCTCGACTAGCCCGAAAACCGGGGAGCTGTTTTTT. This sequence encodes CASSSTSPKTGELFF.

The DNA of the CDR3 is TGCGCCAGCAGCTTGAACCCCCGTTCGGGGGTTGAGACCCAGTACTTC. Residues: CASSLNPRSGVETQYF. This chain links TRBV5-1 with TRBJ2-5; D is perhaps TRBD2 (6 bases). The V gene lost 1 base and the J gene lost 5 bases, with 18 bases spanning the gap. From germline, CDR1 is SGHRS and CDR2 YFSETQ. This CDR3 has 16 residues.